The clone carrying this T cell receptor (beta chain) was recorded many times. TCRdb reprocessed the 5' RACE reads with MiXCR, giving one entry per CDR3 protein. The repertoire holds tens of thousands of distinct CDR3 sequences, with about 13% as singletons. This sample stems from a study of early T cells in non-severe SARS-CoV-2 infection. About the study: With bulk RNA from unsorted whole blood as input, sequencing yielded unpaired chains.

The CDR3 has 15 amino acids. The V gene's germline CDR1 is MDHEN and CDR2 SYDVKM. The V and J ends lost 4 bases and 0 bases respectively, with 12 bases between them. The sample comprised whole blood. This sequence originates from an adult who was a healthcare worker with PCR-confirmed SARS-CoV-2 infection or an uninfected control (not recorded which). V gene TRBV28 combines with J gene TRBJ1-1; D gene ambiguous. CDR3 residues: CASSWASILNTEAFF. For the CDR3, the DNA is TGTGCCAGCAGTTGGGCCTCGATACTGAACACTGAAGCTTTCTTT.